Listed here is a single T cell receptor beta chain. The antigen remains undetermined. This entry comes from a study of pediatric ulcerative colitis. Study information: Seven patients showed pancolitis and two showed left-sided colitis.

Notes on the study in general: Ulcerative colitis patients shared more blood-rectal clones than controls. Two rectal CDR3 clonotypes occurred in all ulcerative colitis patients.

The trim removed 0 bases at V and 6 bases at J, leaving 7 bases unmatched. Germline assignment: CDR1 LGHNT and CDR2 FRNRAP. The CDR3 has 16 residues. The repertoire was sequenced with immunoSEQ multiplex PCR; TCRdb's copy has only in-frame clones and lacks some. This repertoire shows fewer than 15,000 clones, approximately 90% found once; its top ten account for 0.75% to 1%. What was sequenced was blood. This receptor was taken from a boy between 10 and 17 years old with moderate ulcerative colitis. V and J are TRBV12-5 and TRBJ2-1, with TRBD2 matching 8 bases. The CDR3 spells CASGLVLAGGINEQFF. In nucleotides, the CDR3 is TGTGCTAGTGGTTTGGTACTTGCGGGAGGAATCAATGAGCAGTTCTTC.